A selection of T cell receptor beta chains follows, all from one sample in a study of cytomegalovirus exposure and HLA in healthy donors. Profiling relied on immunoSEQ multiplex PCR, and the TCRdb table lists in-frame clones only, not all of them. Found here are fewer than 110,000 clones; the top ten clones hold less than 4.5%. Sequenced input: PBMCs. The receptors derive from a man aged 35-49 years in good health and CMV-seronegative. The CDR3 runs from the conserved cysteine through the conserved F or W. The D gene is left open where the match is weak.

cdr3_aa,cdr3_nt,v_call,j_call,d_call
CASSSGTYEQYF,TGCGCCAGCAGCTCCGGGACATACGAGCAGTACTTC,TRBV5-1,TRBJ2-7,.
CAISGTGDGYTF,TGTGCCATCAGTGGTACAGGGGATGGCTACACCTTC,TRBV10-3,TRBJ1-2,TRBD1
CASSVESGSITDTQYF,TGTGCCAGCAGCGTAGAAAGCGGGAGTATCACAGATACGCAGTATTTT,TRBV9,TRBJ2-3,TRBD2
CASSWTGAGYGYTF,TGTGCCAGCAGTTGGACAGGGGCAGGCTATGGCTACACCTTC,TRBV27,TRBJ1-2,TRBD1
CASSFGTRADTEAFF,TGTGCCAGCAGTTTTGGGACAAGGGCGGACACTGAAGCTTTCTTT,TRBV27,TRBJ1-1,.
CASRPVDRATDTQYF,TGTGCCAGCAGGCCCGTGGACAGGGCTACAGATACGCAGTATTTT,TRBV6-5,TRBJ2-3,TRBD1
CASSPVSQVPNSPLHF,TGTGCCAGCAGCCCGGTTTCACAGGTCCCCAATTCACCCCTCCACTTT,TRBV6-6,TRBJ1-6,.
CAWGSGGDQPQHF,TGTGCCTGGGGCTCAGGGGGTGATCAGCCCCAGCATTTT,TRBV30,TRBJ1-5,TRBD1
CASSTYRDQEAFF,TGTGCCAGCAGCACCTACAGGGACCAGGAAGCTTTCTTT,TRBV7-6,TRBJ1-1,.
CSVDPGGRNYGYTF,TGCAGCGTTGACCCTGGGGGCAGGAACTATGGCTACACCTTC,TRBV29-1,TRBJ1-2,.
CASSLEEDQPQHF,TGTGCCAGCAGCTTAGAGGAGGACCAGCCCCAGCATTTT,TRBV7-2,TRBJ1-5,.
CASSGDSSETQYF,TGTGCCAGCAGTGGGGACAGCTCAGAGACCCAGTACTTC,TRBV2,TRBJ2-5,TRBD1
CASSFKTLRDTEAFF,TGTGCCAGCAGTTTTAAGACCCTGCGGGACACTGAAGCTTTCTTT,TRBV6-5,TRBJ1-1,.
CASSDSGPIETQYF,TGTGCCAGTAGTGATAGCGGCCCAATCGAGACCCAGTACTTC,TRBV19,TRBJ2-5,.
CASKAGRTYEQYF,TGTGCCAGCAAGGCAGGGCGGACCTACGAGCAGTACTTC,TRBV6-1,TRBJ2-7,.
CASSAGMETQDTF,TGCGCCAGCAGCGCCGGGATGGAAACCCAGGACACCTTC,TRBV5-1,TRBJ1-2,.
CASSLGLNDEQFF,TGTGCCAGCAGCTTAGGGCTTAATGATGAGCAGTTCTTC,TRBV7-9,TRBJ2-1,.
CASSFQGASFPGNTIYF,TGTGCCAGCAGCTTTCAGGGGGCGAGCTTTCCTGGAAACACCATATATTTT,TRBV7-2,TRBJ1-3,TRBD1
CASSQDWGGRGEKLFF,TGCGCCAGCAGCCAAGATTGGGGCGGGAGGGGGGAAAAACTGTTTTTT,TRBV4-3,TRBJ1-4,.
CASRPTDRGTYEQYF,TGTGCCAGCAGACCTACGGACAGGGGCACCTACGAGCAGTACTTC,TRBV6-1,TRBJ2-7,TRBD1
CASSYRENYEQYF,TGTGCCAGCAGTTACAGGGAGAACTACGAGCAGTACTTC,TRBV6-5,TRBJ2-7,.
CASSRYSSYEQYF,TGTGCCAGCTCACGGTACAGCTCCTACGAGCAGTACTTC,TRBV18,TRBJ2-7,.
CASSPQTGATNTEAFF,TGTGCCAGCAGCCCCCAGACAGGGGCGACGAACACTGAAGCTTTCTTT,TRBV7-9,TRBJ1-1,TRBD1
CASSEGQLVTGANVLTF,TGTGCCAGCAGTGAGGGACAGCTAGTTACGGGGGCCAACGTCCTGACTTTC,TRBV6-1,TRBJ2-6,TRBD1
CASSRGQADFTGYTF,TGTGCCAGCAGCCGAGGACAGGCGGATTTCACTGGCTACACCTTC,TRBV4-2,TRBJ1-2,TRBD1
CASSLTGTLNTGELFF,TGCGCCAGCAGTTTGACCGGGACTTTGAACACCGGGGAGCTGTTTTTT,TRBV10-1,TRBJ2-2,.
CASSSSDRNIQYF,TGTGCCAGCAGCTCCTCGGACAGAAACATTCAGTACTTC,TRBV5-4,TRBJ2-4,.